The rows below give T cell receptor beta chains drawn from one sample of a study of blood T cells in healthy people across ages. TCRdb recomputed calls from the 5' RACE reads with MiXCR, one row per CDR3 protein. Seen here are hundreds of thousands of distinct CDR3 sequences, more than 35% observed once, and the top ten hold around 18%. The specimen was blood. The receptors originated from an elderly man in good health. Both conserved end residues are part of each CDR3. D genes are given only for firm matches. Some rows mark clone size as missing; the rest say once, few, many or name a class of expanded clone.

>TRBV9|NA|TRBJ2-7|many
TGTGCCAGCAGCGTAGACTTCTCGTACGAGCAGTACTTC
CASSVDFSYEQYF
>TRBV5-1|NA|TRBJ2-3|NA
TGCGCCAGCAGCTTTCTGTCTGTGGGGACAACAGATACGCAGTATTTT
CASSFLSVGTTDTQYF
>TRBV10-3|TRBD2|TRBJ2-1|many
TGTGCCATCAGATCTACTAGCGGAGACAATGAGCAGTTCTTC
CAIRSTSGDNEQFF
>TRBV15|NA|TRBJ2-7|many
TGTGCCACCTCTAGGGGAAGTTGGGAGCAGTACTTC
CATSRGSWEQYF
>TRBV7-6|TRBD2|TRBJ2-1|NA
TGTGCCAGCAGCTATGAGCGGGGGGGCTCCTACAATGAGCAGTTCTTC
CASSYERGGSYNEQFF
>TRBV7-2|TRBD2|TRBJ2-1|NA
TGTGCCAGCAGCCCTAGCGGTGGATGGGGCCACAATGGGCAGTTCTTC
CASSPSGGWGHNGQFF
>TRBV20-1|NA|TRBJ1-1|NA
TGCAGTGCTAGACAGGCCGCGGCATCATATTCGGACACTGAAGCTTTCTTT
CSARQAAASYSDTEAFF
>TRBV2|NA|TRBJ1-2|few
TGTGCCAGCGGTGATTATGGCTACACCTTC
CASGDYGYTF
>TRBV7-2|TRBD1|TRBJ2-7|few
TGTGCCAGCAGCTTGGGGACAGGGGACTCCTACGAGCAGTACTTC
CASSLGTGDSYEQYF
>TRBV18|TRBD2|TRBJ2-7|NA
TGTGCCAGCTCACCTACCGGGACTAGCGGGAGTCGGGGCTACGAGCAGTACTTC
CASSPTGTSGSRGYEQYF
>TRBV30|NA|TRBJ2-7|few
TGTGCCTGGAGTGAGGGAGGTGCCTACGAGCAGTACTTC
CAWSEGGAYEQYF
>TRBV19|NA|TRBJ1-1|NA
TGTGCCAGTAGTATAGGGCGGGTAGGCACTGAAGCTTTCTTT
CASSIGRVGTEAFF
>TRBV20-1|NA|TRBJ2-3|NA
TGCAGTGCTAGAATGCCGGGTGGCGGAGACACAGATACGCAGTATTTT
CSARMPGGGDTDTQYF